A single sample is the source of the 5 T cell receptor beta chains below, sequenced in a study of blood T cell repertoires in COVID-19. Clones were read by immunoSEQ multiplex PCR, and TCRdb kept only the in-frame ones, dropping some. The data show hundreds of thousands of clones, around 92% seen once. Input material: peripheral blood. Receptors were obtained from a woman between 25 and 40 years old with COVID-19, enrolled during active disease.

Turning to this clone: The sample carries other DNA sequences with the same CDR3. This chain connects TRBV5-1 to TRBJ2-3; 15 bases align to TRBD2. Germline V CDR1 and CDR2: SGHRS, YFSETQ. There are 18 residues in the CDR3. V was pared by 4 bases and J by 2 bases, with 8 bases of the junction left unmatched. In DNA form, the CDR3 reads TGCGCCAGCAGCCCAGGACTAGCGGGAGGGCCCCCCACAGATACGCAGTATTTT. It yields the protein CASSPGLAGGPPTDTQYF.

This chain links TRBV5-1 with TRBJ2-5; 8 bases align to TRBD2. CDR3 length equals 15 residues. Germline V gene lookup returns CDR1 SGHRS and CDR2 YFSETQ. After removal of 6 bases from V and 2 bases from J, the junction contained 9 bases not matched to a gene. DNA for the CDR3: TGCGCCAGCACCAATTGGCGGGGGGCTCAAGAGACCCAGTACTTC. Translating gives CASTNWRGAQETQYF.

The rearrangement links TRBV29-1 to TRBJ1-1, with D maybe TRBD1 (5 bases). The length of the CDR3 is 11 residues. Between the trimmed V and J ends, which lost 3 bases and 7 bases, there was a span of 9 bases. Germline V gives CDR1 SQVTM, CDR2 ANQGSEA. In DNA, the CDR3 is TGCAGCGTTGAGTCAGGGAATGAAGCTTTCTTT. Its translation: CSVESGNEAFF.

The rearrangement uses TRBV9 and TRBJ2-2, with 8 nucleotides matching TRBD1. V shed 3 bases, J shed 2 bases, and the junction held 3 bases outside the gene matches. The V gene's germline CDR1 is SGDLS and CDR2 YYNGEE. The CDR3 covers 15 residues. DNA of the CDR3: TGTGCCAGCAGCGCAGGGGGCGGAAACACCGGGGAGCTGTTTTTT. Residues: CASSAGGGNTGELFF.

V usage is TRBV7-9 and J usage is TRBJ2-7; tentatively, D is TRBD1 (6 bases). The V gene's germline CDR1 is SEHNR and CDR2 FQNEAQ (reference sequence). Deletions cut 5 bases from V and 4 bases from J, with 12 bases between. The CDR3 runs 13 residues. CDR3 amino acids: CASSRTELYEQYF. As DNA, the CDR3 is TGTGCCAGCAGCCGGACAGAGTTGTACGAGCAGTACTTC.